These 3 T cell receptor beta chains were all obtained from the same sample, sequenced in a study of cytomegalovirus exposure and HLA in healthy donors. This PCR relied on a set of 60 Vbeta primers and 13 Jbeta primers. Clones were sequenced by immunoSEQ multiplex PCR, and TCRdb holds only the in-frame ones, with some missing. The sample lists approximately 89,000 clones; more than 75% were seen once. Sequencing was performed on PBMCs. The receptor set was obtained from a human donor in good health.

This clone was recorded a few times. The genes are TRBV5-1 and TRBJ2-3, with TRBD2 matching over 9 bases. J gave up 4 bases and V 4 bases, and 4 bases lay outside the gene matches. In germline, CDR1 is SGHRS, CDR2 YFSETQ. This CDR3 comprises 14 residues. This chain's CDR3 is CASSTGLAADTQYF. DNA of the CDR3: TGCGCCAGCAGCACGGGACTAGCAGCAGATACGCAGTATTTT. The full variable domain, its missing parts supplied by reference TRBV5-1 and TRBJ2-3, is KAGVTQTPRYLIKTRGQQVTLSCSPISGHRSVSWYQQTPGQGLQFLFEYFSETQRNKGNFPGRFSGRQFSNSRSEMNVSTLELGDSALYLCASSTGLAADTQYFGPGTRLTVL.

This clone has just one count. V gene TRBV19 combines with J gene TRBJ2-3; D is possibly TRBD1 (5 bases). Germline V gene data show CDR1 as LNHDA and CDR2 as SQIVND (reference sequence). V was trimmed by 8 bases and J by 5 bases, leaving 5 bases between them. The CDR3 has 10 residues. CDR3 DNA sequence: TGTGCCAGTCAGGGAGATACGCAGTATTTT. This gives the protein CASQGDTQYF.

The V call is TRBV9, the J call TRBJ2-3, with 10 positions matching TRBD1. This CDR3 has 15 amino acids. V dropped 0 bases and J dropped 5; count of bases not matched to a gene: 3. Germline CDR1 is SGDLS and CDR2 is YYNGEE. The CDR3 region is CASSVATGGRDTQYF. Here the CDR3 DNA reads TGTGCCAGCAGCGTAGCGACAGGGGGCCGAGATACGCAGTATTTT.